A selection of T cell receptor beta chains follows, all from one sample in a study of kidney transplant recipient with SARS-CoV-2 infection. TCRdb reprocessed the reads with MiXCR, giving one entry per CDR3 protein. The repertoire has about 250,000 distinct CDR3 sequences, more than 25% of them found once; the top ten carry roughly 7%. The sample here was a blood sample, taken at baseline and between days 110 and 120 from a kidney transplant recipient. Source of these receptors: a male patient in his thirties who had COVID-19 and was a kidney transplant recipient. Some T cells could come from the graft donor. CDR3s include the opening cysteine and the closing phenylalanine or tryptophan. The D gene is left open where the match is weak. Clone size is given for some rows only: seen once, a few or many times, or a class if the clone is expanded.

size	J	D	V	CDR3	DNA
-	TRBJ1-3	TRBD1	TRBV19	CASKGRDRGSSTGTTIYF	TGTGCCAGTAAAGGCCGGGACAGGGGAAGTTCCACTGGAACCACCATATATTTT
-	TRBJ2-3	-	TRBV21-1	CASRILIATVMQDTQYF	TGTGCCAGCAGAATCCTCATAGCTACAGTCATGCAAGATACGCAGTATTTT
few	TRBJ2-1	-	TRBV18	CASSPQNANNEQFF	TGTGCCAGCTCACCACAGAACGCCAACAATGAGCAGTTCTTC
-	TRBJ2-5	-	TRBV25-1	CASGEWGQEETQYF	TGTGCCAGCGGTGAATGGGGGCAGGAAGAGACCCAGTACTTC
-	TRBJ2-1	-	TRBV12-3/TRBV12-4	CASSFGRYNEQFF	TGTGCCAGCAGTTTTGGGCGATACAATGAGCAGTTCTTC
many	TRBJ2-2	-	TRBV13	CASSLGLPNTGELFF	TGTGCCAGCAGCTTAGGACTCCCTAACACCGGGGAGCTGTTTTTT
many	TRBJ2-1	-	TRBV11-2	CASSLVPGASEQFF	TGTGCCAGCAGCTTAGTTCCGGGGGCGAGTGAGCAGTTCTTC
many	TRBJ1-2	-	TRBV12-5	CASGTFGLQGKTYGYTF	TGTGCTAGTGGTACATTCGGTTTGCAGGGAAAGACCTATGGCTACACCTTC
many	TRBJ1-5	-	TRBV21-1	CASSQGESNQPQHF	TGTGCCAGCAGCCAGGGAGAGAGCAATCAGCCCCAGCATTTT
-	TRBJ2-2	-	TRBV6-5	CASSAPGAGAGELFF	TGTGCCAGCAGTGCCCCTGGGGCAGGCGCCGGGGAGCTGTTTTTT
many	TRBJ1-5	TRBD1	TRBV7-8	CASSLGQGGGQPQHF	TGTGCCAGCAGCTTAGGACAGGGAGGGGGTCAGCCCCAGCATTTT
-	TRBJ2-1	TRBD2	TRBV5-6	CASSHPNTAGLAGNNEQFF	TGTGCCAGCAGCCATCCGAACACTGCGGGACTAGCGGGGAACAATGAGCAGTTCTTC
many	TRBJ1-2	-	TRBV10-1	CASSASARSRKTYGYTF	TGCGCCAGCAGTGCGAGTGCAAGATCGCGAAAGACCTATGGCTACACCTTC
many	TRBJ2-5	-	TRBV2	CASREGGGRQETQYF	TGTGCCAGCAGGGAGGGTGGGGGGCGGCAAGAGACCCAGTACTTC
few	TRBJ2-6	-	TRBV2	CASRANEANVLTF	TGTGCCAGCAGGGCTAATGAGGCCAACGTCCTGACTTTC
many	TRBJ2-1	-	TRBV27	CASSLFSPQHEQFF	TGTGCCAGCAGTTTATTCTCACCACAACATGAGCAGTTCTTC
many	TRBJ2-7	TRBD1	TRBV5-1	CASSRLPGQGSLYEQYF	TGCGCCAGCAGCCGGTTGCCGGGACAGGGGAGTCTCTACGAGCAGTACTTC
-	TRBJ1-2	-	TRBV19	CASSYAATNRKTYGYTF	TGTGCCAGTAGTTATGCCGCGACAAATCGAAAGACCTATGGCTACACCTTC
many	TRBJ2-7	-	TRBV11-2	CASSLAPEMQYF	TGTGCCAGCAGCTTAGCCCCAGAGATGCAGTACTTC